The entry that follows covers one T cell receptor (beta chain) sequence. Its target is not known. The CDR3 runs 18 residues. Per germline, CDR1 LNHNV and CDR2 YYDKDF (reference sequence). V shed 0 bases and J 0 bases; nucleotides not matched to a gene: 9. Clones were read by immunoSEQ multiplex PCR, and TCRdb kept only the in-frame ones, dropping some. In the table there are roughly 130,000 clones, about 92% of which are singletons. The record originates from a study of T cell responses to AZD1222 COVID-19 vaccine. Findings and caveats of the study: A reported finding is that nearly half of spike-specific TCRs target unmutated variant regions. Among those given AZD1222, only 6 or 7 were seropositive at baseline. Donors skewed white British and female; clonal diversity was possibly underestimated.

The source material was peripheral blood, sampled on day 0 of AZD1222 vaccination. The sequence derives from an adult in good health. The V call is TRBV15, the J call TRBJ2-3; 7 bases are a match to TRBD1. CDR3 DNA: TGTGCCACCAGCAGAGATTTACAGGGGCGATTGAGCACAGATACGCAGTATTTT. This translates into CATSRDLQGRLSTDTQYF.